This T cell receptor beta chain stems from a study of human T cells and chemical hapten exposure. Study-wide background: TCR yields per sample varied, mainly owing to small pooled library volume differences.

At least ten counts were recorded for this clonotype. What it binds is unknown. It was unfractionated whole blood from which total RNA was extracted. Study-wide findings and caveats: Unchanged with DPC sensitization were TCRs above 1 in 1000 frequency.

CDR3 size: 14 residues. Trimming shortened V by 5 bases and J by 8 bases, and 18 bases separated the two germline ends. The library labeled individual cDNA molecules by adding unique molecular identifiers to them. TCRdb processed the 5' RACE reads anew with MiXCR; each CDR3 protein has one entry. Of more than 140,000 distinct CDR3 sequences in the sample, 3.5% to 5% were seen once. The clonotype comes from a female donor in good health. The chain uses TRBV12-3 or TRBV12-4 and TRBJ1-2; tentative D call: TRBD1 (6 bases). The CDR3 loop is CASSPTGSNSGYTF. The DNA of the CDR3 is TGTGCCAGCAGTCCCACAGGGAGTAATAGCGGCTACACCTTC.